This TCR beta chain derives from a study of blood T cell repertoires in COVID-19. The CDR3 length is 13 residues. The germline CDR1 and CDR2 sequences are SGHDT and YYEEEE. Per the original methods: Amplified reference gene primers provided the basis for estimating nucleated cell counts. Using immunoSEQ multiplex PCR, the repertoire was profiled, and TCRdb retains in-frame clones only, with some absent. The DNA gave D and trimming, while V, J and clone size come from that table. The sample shows 80,000 to 95,000 clones, about four fifths of them seen only once. One Seattle source followed patients from active infection through their disease course. Turning to this clone: The junction does not match germline at one end; this may be a read error.

This TCR came from a man older than 75 with COVID-19, enrolled during active disease. The specimen sequenced was peripheral blood. The chain couples TRBV5-6 to TRBJ1-5; D is uncertain. The CDR3 loop reads CPRSTQGNQPQHF. For the CDR3, the DNA is TGTCCCAGATCAACCCAGGGCAATCAGCCCCAGCATTTT.